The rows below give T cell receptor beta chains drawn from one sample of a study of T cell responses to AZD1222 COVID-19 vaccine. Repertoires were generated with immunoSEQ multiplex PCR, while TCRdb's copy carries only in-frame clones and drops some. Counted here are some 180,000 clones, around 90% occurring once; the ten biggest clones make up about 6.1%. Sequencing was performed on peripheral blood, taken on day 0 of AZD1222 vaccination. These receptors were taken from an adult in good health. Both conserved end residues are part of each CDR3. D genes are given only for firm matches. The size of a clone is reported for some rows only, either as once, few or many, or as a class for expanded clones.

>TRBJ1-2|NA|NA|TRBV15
CATSRDSIYGYTF
TGTGCCACCAGCAGGGACAGTATATATGGCTACACCTTC
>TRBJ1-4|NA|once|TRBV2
CASSARVPNEKLFF
TGTGCCAGCAGTGCCCGGGTTCCTAATGAAAAACTGTTTTTT
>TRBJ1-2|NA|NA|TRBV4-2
CASSQGSGSYGYTF
TGTGCCAGCAGCCAAGGCTCAGGGTCCTATGGCTACACCTTC
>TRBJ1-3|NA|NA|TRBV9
CASSSTPWPGNTIYF
TGTGCCAGCAGCTCCACGCCCTGGCCTGGAAACACCATATATTTT
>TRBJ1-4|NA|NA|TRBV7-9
CASSLRQSNEKLFF
TGTGCCAGCAGCTTACGACAGAGTAATGAAAAACTGTTTTTT
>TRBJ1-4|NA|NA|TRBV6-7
CASSYPGPLPRATNEKLFF
TGTGCCAGCAGTTACCCCGGGCCCCTGCCCCGCGCAACTAATGAAAAACTGTTTTTT
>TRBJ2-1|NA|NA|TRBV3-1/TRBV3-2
CASSQEPTGAPGLPYNEQFF
TGTGCCAGCAGCCAAGAACCGACAGGGGCTCCGGGACTACCCTACAATGAGCAGTTCTTC
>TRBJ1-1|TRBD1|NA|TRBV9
CASSASGQGITNTEAFF
TGTGCCAGCAGCGCCTCGGGACAGGGGATCACGAACACTGAAGCTTTCTTT
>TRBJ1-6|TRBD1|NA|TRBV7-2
CASSLGGQGNSPLHF
TGTGCCAGCAGCTTAGGGGGACAGGGCAATTCACCCCTCCACTTT
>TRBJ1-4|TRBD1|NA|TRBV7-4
CASSFASGGNEKLFF
TGTGCCAGCAGCTTTGCCTCAGGGGGGAATGAAAAACTGTTTTTT
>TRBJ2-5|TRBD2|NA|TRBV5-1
CASSLAIMRGGPETQYF
TGCGCCAGCAGCTTGGCCATTATGCGGGGGGGCCCAGAGACCCAGTACTTC
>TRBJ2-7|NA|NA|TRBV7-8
CASSLRSNEQYF
TGTGCCAGCAGCTTAAGGTCGAACGAGCAGTACTTC
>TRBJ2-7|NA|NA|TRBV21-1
CASSKACSLGYEQYF
TGTGCCAGCAGCAAAGCGTGCAGTTTAGGCTACGAGCAGTACTTC
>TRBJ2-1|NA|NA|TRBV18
CASSPGMIGTYNEQFF
TGTGCCAGCTCACCAGGGATGATTGGGACCTACAATGAGCAGTTCTTC
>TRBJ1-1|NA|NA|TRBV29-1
CSVEDYTEAFF
TGCAGCGTTGAAGATTACACTGAAGCTTTCTTT
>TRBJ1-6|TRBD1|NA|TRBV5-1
CASSLRGQGGSPLHF
TGCGCCAGCAGCTTGCGGGGACAGGGGGGTTCACCCCTCCACTTT
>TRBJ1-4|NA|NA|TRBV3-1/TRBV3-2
CASSQKGFQGANEKLFF
TGTGCCAGCAGCCAAAAGGGGTTCCAAGGGGCGAATGAAAAACTGTTTTTT
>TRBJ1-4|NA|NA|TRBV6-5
CAVRTATNEKLFF
TGTGCCGTCCGGACAGCAACTAATGAAAAACTGTTTTTT
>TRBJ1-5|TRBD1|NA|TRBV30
CAWSSGQGNQPQHF
TGTGCCTGGAGTTCAGGACAGGGTAATCAGCCCCAGCATTTT
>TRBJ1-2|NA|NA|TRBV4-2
CASSLKSGPAHGYTF
TGTGCCAGCAGCCTAAAATCAGGGCCAGCCCATGGCTACACCTTC
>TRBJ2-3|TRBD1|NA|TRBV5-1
CASSLQAGTGGADTQYF
TGCGCCAGCAGCTTACAAGCCGGGACAGGGGGAGCAGATACGCAGTATTTT
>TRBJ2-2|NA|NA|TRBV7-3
CASSLLGSNTGELFF
TGTGCCAGCAGCTTACTCGGGTCGAACACCGGGGAGCTGTTTTTT
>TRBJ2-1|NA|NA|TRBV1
CTSSQGGRKYRNEQFF
TGCACCAGCAGCCAGGGCGGGAGGAAGTATCGGAATGAGCAGTTCTTC
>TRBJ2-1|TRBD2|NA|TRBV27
CASNMGLGGNEQFF
TGTGCCAGCAACATGGGACTAGGAGGGAATGAGCAGTTCTTC
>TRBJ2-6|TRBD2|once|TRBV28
CASTPWAGRDSGANVLTF
TGTGCCAGCACCCCATGGGCAGGGAGGGACTCTGGGGCCAACGTCCTGACTTTC
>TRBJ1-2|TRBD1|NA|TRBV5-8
CASSLQGIYGYTF
TGTGCCAGCAGCTTACAGGGGATCTATGGCTACACCTTC
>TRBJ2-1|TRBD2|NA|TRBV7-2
CASSPGGGNEQFF
TGTGCCAGCAGCCCCGGGGGGGGCAATGAGCAGTTCTTC
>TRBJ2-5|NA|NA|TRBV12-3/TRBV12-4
CASSLSSQETQYF
TGTGCCAGCAGTCTATCCAGCCAAGAGACCCAGTACTTC
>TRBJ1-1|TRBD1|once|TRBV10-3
CAISVTGDGRNTEAFF
TGTGCCATCAGTGTTACAGGGGATGGTAGGAACACTGAAGCTTTCTTT
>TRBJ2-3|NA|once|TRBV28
CASSPGPDTQYF
TGTGCCAGCAGCCCAGGGCCAGATACGCAGTATTTT
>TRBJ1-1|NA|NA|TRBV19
CASSLVRDHLRAFF
TGTGCCAGTAGCCTCGTCCGGGACCACCTCCGAGCTTTCTTT
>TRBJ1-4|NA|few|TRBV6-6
CAAGRANEKLFF
TGCGCGGCCGGAAGGGCGAATGAAAAACTGTTTTTT
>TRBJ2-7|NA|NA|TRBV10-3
CAISDSQGPYEQYF
TGTGCCATCAGTGACAGCCAGGGCCCCTACGAGCAGTACTTC
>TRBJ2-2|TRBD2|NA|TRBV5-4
CASSLSKRGGVGELFF
TGTGCCAGCAGCCTGAGCAAGCGGGGAGGCGTGGGGGAGCTGTTTTTT
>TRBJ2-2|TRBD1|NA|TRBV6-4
CASSPDRAAGELFF
TGTGCCAGCAGTCCGGACAGGGCGGCCGGGGAGCTGTTTTTT
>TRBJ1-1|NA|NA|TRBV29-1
CSALSQGWGTEAFF
TGCAGCGCTCTCTCACAGGGATGGGGCACTGAAGCTTTCTTT
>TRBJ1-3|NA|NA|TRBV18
CASSPKGNTIYF
TGTGCCAGCTCACCGAAGGGCAACACCATATATTTT
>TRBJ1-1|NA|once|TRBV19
CASSISQGTEAFF
TGTGCCAGTAGTATATCTCAGGGCACTGAAGCTTTCTTT
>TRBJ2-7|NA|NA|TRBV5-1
CASRPFSGGLGEQYF
TGCGCCAGCAGACCCTTTAGCGGAGGGCTGGGCGAGCAGTACTTC
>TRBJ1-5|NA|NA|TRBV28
CASSGMWGDNQPQHF
TGTGCCAGCAGTGGCATGTGGGGGGACAATCAGCCCCAGCATTTT
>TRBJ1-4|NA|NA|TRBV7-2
CASSPGFSNEKLFF
TGTGCCAGCAGCCCAGGGTTCAGTAATGAAAAACTGTTTTTT
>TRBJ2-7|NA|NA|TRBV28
CASSLEGRNYEQYF
TGTGCCAGCAGTCTAGAGGGACGTAACTACGAGCAGTACTTC
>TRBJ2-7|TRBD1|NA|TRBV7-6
CASSLAASGGGKQYF
TGTGCCAGCAGCTTAGCCGCATCAGGGGGCGGGAAGCAGTACTTC
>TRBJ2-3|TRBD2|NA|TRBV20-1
CSASKAGGTDTQYF
TGCAGTGCTAGTAAAGCGGGAGGCACAGATACGCAGTATTTT
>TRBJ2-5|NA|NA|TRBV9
CASSPGVYQETQYF
TGTGCCAGCAGCCCGGGGGTGTACCAAGAGACCCAGTACTTC
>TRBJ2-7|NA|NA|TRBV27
CASSLGAVEFYEQYF
TGTGCCAGCAGTTTAGGGGCTGTGGAGTTTTACGAGCAGTACTTC